These 25 T cell receptor beta chains were sequenced from one sample in a study of cytomegalovirus exposure and HLA in healthy donors. In the PCR, 60 Vbeta and 13 Jbeta primers were used. Method: immunoSEQ multiplex PCR; TCRdb's copy keeps in-frame clones and lacks some. The sample lists roughly 200,000 clones, 65% to 85% occurring once. The sample was PBMCs. These receptors all stem from a female donor in good health and CMV-seronegative.

The V and J genes are TRBV9 and TRBJ2-7, with 10 bases matching TRBD1. Trimming took 6 bases from V and 0 from J; bases not matched to a gene: 3. CDR1 and CDR2 from the germline V gene are SGDLS and YYNGEE. The CDR3 runs to 14 residues. CDR3 bases: TGTGCCAGCAACCGACAGGGGGCCTCCTACGAGCAGTACTTC. Protein product: CASNRQGASYEQYF.

The chain employs TRBV5-4 and TRBJ2-5; a possible D gene is TRBD2 (7 bases). Germline CDR1 reads SGHNT; CDR2 reads YYREEE (reference sequence). The germline V and J ends were trimmed by 0 bases and 11 bases, with 17 bases remaining between them. This CDR3 region has 14 residues. The CDR3 reads CASSLGRGGYEQYF. DNA for the CDR3: TGTGCCAGCAGCTTGGGAAGGGGGGGTTATGAGCAGTACTTC. The entire variable domain, with the rest obtained from reference TRBV5-4 and TRBJ2-5, is as follows: ETGVTQSPTHLIKTRGQQVTLRCSSQSGHNTVSWYQQALGQGPQFIFQYYREEENGRGNFPPRFSGLQFPNYSSELNVNALELDDSALYLCASSLGRGGYEQYFGPGTRLLVL.

The chain has TRBV5-8 and TRBJ2-5; TRBD2 matches at 13 bases. Per the germline V gene, CDR1 is SGHTS and CDR2 is YDEGEE. The CDR3 runs to 15 residues. Trimming cost V 4 bases and J 5 bases; bases outside gene matches: 5. CDR3 protein: CASSAGTSGDETQYF. CDR3 coding DNA: TGTGCCAGCAGCGCAGGGACTAGCGGGGACGAGACCCAGTACTTC.

On this clone itself: A far larger clone is a single base away, which makes a read error likely. The chain couples TRBV6-6 to TRBJ2-1; D may be TRBD2 (6 bases). The CDR3 is 11 amino acids. Germline values: CDR1 MNHNY, CDR2 SVGAGI (reference sequence). Trimming left V 8 bases short and J 4 bases short, with 6 bases between. The CDR3: CASRGYNEQFF. The CDR3 coding sequence is TGTGCCAGCCGGGGGTACAATGAGCAGTTCTTC.

V and J are TRBV7-9 and TRBJ2-3; perhaps TRBD2 as D (5 bases). Per the germline V gene, CDR1 is SEHNR and CDR2 is FQNEAQ (reference sequence). Deletions cut 2 bases from V and 4 bases from J, with 7 bases between. This CDR3 contains 13 residues. CDR3 region: CASSLNGADTQYF. The CDR3, as DNA: TGTGCCAGCAGCTTAAACGGGGCAGATACGCAGTATTTT.

The chain joins TRBV21-1 to TRBJ1-2. TRBV21-1 constitutes a pseudogene. This CDR3 has 13 residues. The CDR3 region has the DNA TGTGCCAGCAGCAAGGCCGGGAATAATGGCTACACCTTC. The encoded protein is CASSKAGNNGYTF.

V usage is TRBV6-6 and J usage is TRBJ2-1; 9 bases are a match to TRBD2. The CDR3 consists of 14 residues. Per the germline V gene, CDR1 is MNHNY and CDR2 is SVGAGI (reference sequence). Germline trimming cut 8 bases from V and 7 bases from J; bases unmatched to any gene: 9. The CDR3 is CASGVSGSGNEQFF. The CDR3 DNA is TGTGCCAGCGGAGTTAGCGGGAGTGGGAATGAGCAGTTCTTC.

The chain recombines TRBV11-3 with TRBJ2-3; 8 bases agree with TRBD2. Germline V gene sequence: CDR1 SGHNT, CDR2 YENEEA. Losses at the gene ends were 5 bases for V and 1 base for J; bases not matched to a gene: 5. The CDR3 has 15 residues. The CDR3 region is CASSPGGAGTDTQYF. The CDR3 bases are TGTGCCAGCAGCCCCGGGGGGGCCGGCACAGATACGCAGTATTTT. The entire variable domain, with the rest obtained from reference TRBV11-3 and TRBJ2-3, is as follows: EAGVVQSPRYKIIEKKQPVAFWCNPISGHNTLYWYLQNLGQGPELLIRYENEEAVDDSQLPKDRFSAERLKGVDSTLKIQPAELGDSAVYLCASSPGGAGTDTQYFGPGTRLTVL.

The rearrangement links TRBV7-2 to TRBJ2-5, with TRBD2 as a possible D gene (5 bases). With 1 base removed from V and 5 bases from J, the gap between germline ends came to 8 bases. Germline V gives CDR1 SGHTA, CDR2 FQGNSA. There are 13 residues in the CDR3. For the CDR3, the DNA is TGTGCCAGCAGCTTAGGAGGGTTGGAGACCCAGTACTTC. Its protein product is CASSLGGLETQYF.

The rearrangement uses TRBV29-1 and TRBJ2-7; possible D gene TRBD2, 6 bases. Germline CDR1 is SQVTM and CDR2 is ANQGSEA. This CDR3 comprises 13 residues. Trimming pared 0 bases from V and 3 bases from J, leaving 9 bases between. This chain's CDR3 is CSVEDRRGYEQYF. The CDR3 region has the DNA TGCAGCGTTGAAGATCGGAGGGGCTACGAGCAGTACTTC.

This chain joins TRBV27 and TRBJ2-7; 10 bases line up with TRBD2. V was pared by 6 bases and J by 3 bases, with 8 bases of the junction left unmatched. Germline loops: CDR1 MNHEY, CDR2 SMNVEV (reference sequence). There are 15 residues in the CDR3. The CDR3 DNA reads as TGTGCCAGCAGCTCACTAGCGGGGAGATTCTACGAGCAGTACTTC. As protein: CASSSLAGRFYEQYF.

This chain links TRBV15 with TRBJ2-1, with a possible D match to TRBD1 (6 bases). Trimming removed 4 bases at V and 9 bases at J, with 10 bases between. The CDR3 loop spans 12 amino acids. Germline V lookup: CDR1 LNHNV, CDR2 YYDKDF (reference sequence). The CDR3 nucleotides read TGTGCCACCAGCATTTCAGGGGTTGAGCAGTTCTTC. Its translation: CATSISGVEQFF. Supplemented by reference TRBV15 and TRBJ2-1, the full variable domain reads DAMVIQNPRYQVTQFGKPVTLSCSQTLNHNVMYWYQQKSSQAPKLLFHYYDKDFNNEADTPDNFQSRRPNTSFCFLDIRSPGLGDTAMYLCATSISGVEQFFGPGTRLTVL.

This clone appeared a few times. The chain combines TRBV19 with TRBJ2-7; 9 nucleotides align to TRBD1. V gave up 5 bases and J gave up 4 bases; unmatched junction bases: 6. The CDR3 covers 14 residues. Germline V gene lookup returns CDR1 LNHDA and CDR2 SQIVND (reference sequence). The CDR3 bases are TGTGCCAGTAGTTTGGGACAGGGCTTATACGAGCAGTACTTC. Amino acid sequence: CASSLGQGLYEQYF.

This chain links TRBV11-2 with TRBJ1-2, with D unresolved. The V gene lost 4 bases and the J gene lost 0 bases, with 15 bases spanning the gap. The CDR3 has 16 residues. Germline V gives CDR1 SGHAT, CDR2 FQNNGV. CDR3 DNA sequence: TGTGCCAGCAGCTCCGTAGGGAGGAGGACTAACTATGGCTACACCTTC. Translating gives CASSSVGRRTNYGYTF.

The rearrangement joins TRBV7-8 to TRBJ2-2, with no clear D. The CDR3 totals 14 residues. CDR1 and CDR2 (germline): SGHVS, FQNEAQ. With 4 bases removed from V and 6 bases from J, the gap between germline ends came to 12 bases. The CDR3 is CASSSTSVSGELFF. Written as DNA, the CDR3 is TGTGCCAGCAGCTCCACCTCAGTATCCGGGGAGCTGTTTTTT.

The CDR3 DNA reads TGTGCCAGCAGCGCACCTGGACAGGGGAACTATGGCTACACCTTC. It specifies CASSAPGQGNYGYTF. The V gene is TRBV9, the J gene TRBJ1-2; 9 bases are a match to TRBD1. The CDR3 runs to 15 residues. Germline lookup yields CDR1 SGDLS and CDR2 YYNGEE. Trimming removed 3 bases from V and 2 bases from J; junction bases left unmatched: 5.

The chain combines TRBV5-1 with TRBJ2-3; 7 bases map to TRBD1. V shed 3 bases and J 4 bases; nucleotides not matched to a gene: 5. This CDR3 region has 14 residues. The germline V gene has CDR1 SGHRS and CDR2 YFSETQ. The CDR3 sequence: CASSSTGTADTQYF. The CDR3 nucleotides read TGCGCCAGCAGCTCTACCGGGACAGCAGATACGCAGTATTTT.

The chain has TRBV6-5 and TRBJ2-7; 8 positions match TRBD1. This CDR3 contains 15 residues. The germline CDR1 and CDR2 sequences are MNHEY and SVGAGI. The V and J ends lost 2 bases and 2 bases, in that order; junction bases with no gene match: 5. The CDR3 region has the DNA TGTGCCAGCAGTTACACCCAGGGGGCCCCCTACGAGCAGTACTTC. Amino acid sequence: CASSYTQGAPYEQYF.

The gene calls are TRBV7-9 and TRBJ2-7; D may be TRBD2 (5 bases). Germline V lookup: CDR1 SEHNR, CDR2 FQNEAQ (reference sequence). The CDR3 is made up of 15 amino acids. Trimming took off 4 bases at V and 0 bases at J, with 13 bases between the two ends. The DNA of the CDR3 is TGTGCCAGCAGCTCCCGGGGATCTATCTCCTACGAGCAGTACTTC. Translated, it gives CASSSRGSISYEQYF.

This chain connects TRBV7-2 to TRBJ1-2; D is undetermined. Germline values: CDR1 SGHTA, CDR2 FQGNSA. Trimming left V 4 bases short and J 0 bases short, with 3 bases between. The CDR3 loop spans 12 amino acids. The CDR3 here is CASSSSNYGYTF. The CDR3 nucleotides are TGTGCCAGCAGCTCCTCTAACTATGGCTACACCTTC.

This clone has only a few counts. The chain recombines TRBV11-3 with TRBJ2-1; weak D call: TRBD2 (7 bases). Trimming left V 1 base short and J 8 bases short, with 15 bases between. Germline assignment: CDR1 SGHNT and CDR2 YENEEA. This CDR3 contains 15 residues. As DNA, the CDR3 is TGTGCCAGCAGCTTAGGAGGGGGGGGCCGGGATGAGCAGTTCTTC. Its protein product is CASSLGGGGRDEQFF.

The chain recombines TRBV19 with TRBJ1-1, with 11 bases matching TRBD1. This CDR3 region has 20 residues. The germline V gene encodes CDR1 LNHDA and CDR2 SQIVND (reference sequence). The V segment lost 3 bases and the J segment 1 base; nucleotides outside the gene matches: 16. Here the CDR3 DNA reads TGTGCCAGTAGTATCCCCTCCTCCCTGGACAGGGGGCACCGGAACACTGAAGCTTTCTTT. As protein: CASSIPSSLDRGHRNTEAFF.

The chain employs TRBV4-2 and TRBJ2-7, with 8 positions matching TRBD1. V was clipped by 4 bases and J by 2 bases; unmatched bases: 7. Germline-derived CDR1 and CDR2 are LGHNA and YNFKEQ. CDR3 length equals 15 residues. The CDR3 nucleotides read TGTGCCAGCAGCCGTACAATACAGGGGGCCTACGAGCAGTACTTC. Its protein is CASSRTIQGAYEQYF.

V is TRBV6-6 and J is TRBJ1-1; D is unresolved. Trimming took off 7 bases at V and 4 bases at J, with 13 bases between the two ends. Germline assignment: CDR1 MNHNY and CDR2 SVGAGI (reference sequence). This CDR3 contains 13 residues. The CDR3 loop is CASIVGSGTEAFF. DNA of the CDR3: TGTGCCAGCATAGTCGGATCGGGCACTGAAGCTTTCTTT.

The V and J genes are TRBV5-4 and TRBJ2-5; 7 bases match TRBD2. The junction had 6 bases not matched to a gene; V was cut back by 0 bases and J by 4 bases. The CDR3 is 15 residues long. The germline CDR1 and CDR2 sequences are SGHNT and YYREEE (reference sequence). DNA of the CDR3: TGTGCCAGCAGCTTGGGTCGGGGGGTTCGAGAGACCCAGTACTTC. Its protein is CASSLGRGVRETQYF.